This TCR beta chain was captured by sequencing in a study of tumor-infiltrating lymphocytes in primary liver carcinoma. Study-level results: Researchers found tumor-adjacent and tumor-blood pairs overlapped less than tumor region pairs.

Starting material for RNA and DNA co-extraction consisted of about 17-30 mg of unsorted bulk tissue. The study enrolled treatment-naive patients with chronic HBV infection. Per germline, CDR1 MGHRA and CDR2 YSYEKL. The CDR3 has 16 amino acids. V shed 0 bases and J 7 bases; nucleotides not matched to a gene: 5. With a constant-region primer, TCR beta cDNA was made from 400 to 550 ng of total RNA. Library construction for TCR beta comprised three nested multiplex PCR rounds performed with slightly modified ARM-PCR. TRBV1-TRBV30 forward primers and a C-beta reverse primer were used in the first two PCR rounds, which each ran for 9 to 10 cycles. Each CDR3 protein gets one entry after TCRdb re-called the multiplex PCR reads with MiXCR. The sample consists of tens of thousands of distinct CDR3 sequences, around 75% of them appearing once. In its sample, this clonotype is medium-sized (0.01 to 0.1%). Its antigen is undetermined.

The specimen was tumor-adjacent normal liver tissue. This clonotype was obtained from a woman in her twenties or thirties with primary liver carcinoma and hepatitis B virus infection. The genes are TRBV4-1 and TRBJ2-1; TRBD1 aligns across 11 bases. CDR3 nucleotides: TGCGCCAGCAGCCAAGATCCGGGACAGGGGGAGAATGAGCAGTTCTTC. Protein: CASSQDPGQGENEQFF.